The clone carrying this T cell receptor (beta chain) was recorded a few times. Per germline, CDR1 DFQATT and CDR2 SNEGSKA (reference sequence). Trimming pared 3 bases from V and 4 bases from J, leaving 9 bases between. This CDR3 spans 12 amino acids. All TCR cDNA molecules were individually tagged with a unique molecular identifier. TCRdb called the 5' RACE reads again in MiXCR, with one record for every CDR3 protein. The sample has about 43,000 distinct CDR3 sequences, 20% to 25% seen once. Time point reported: blood at routine non-recurrence follow-up after resection. TCRs were sequenced from unsorted whole RNA of tumor, nontumor lung or PBMC. The data are from a study of spatial heterogeneity in lung cancer. Overall study context: Consistent detection of more beta-chain than alpha-chain sequences was observed.

The chain recombines TRBV20-1 with TRBJ1-2; weak D call: TRBD1 (6 bases). This receptor was obtained from a female donor with early-stage non-small cell lung cancer. The specimen was PBMCs, collected at follow-up. This CDR3 is CSASSGAYGYTF. CDR3 in DNA: TGCAGTGCTAGCTCAGGGGCCTATGGCTACACCTTC.